This T cell receptor beta chain is drawn from a study of cytomegalovirus exposure and HLA in healthy donors listed by TCRdb under 2017. For the study in its entirety: An earlier analysis of 587 of the donors reported approximately 300 Gb of sequence data and about 120 million unique TCR beta sequences obtained from around 170 million T cells. Every discovery cohort repertoire had been produced on one sequencing platform. The aim of the study was to test whether cataloging public T cell receptors could identify signatures of past pathogen exposure. The T cell repertoires of 666 subjects were profiled by immunosequencing and related to cytomegalovirus serostatus. In a later genetic analysis, genome-wide SNP genotypes for about three fifths of the roughly 670 donors were used, and that subset was treated as a discovery cohort. In a later analysis, previously published TCR beta repertoires from 600 to 850 donors were re-analyzed and high-resolution HLA genotyping was added so that TCR occurrence patterns could be studied. The number of donors typed differed by locus, with 629-630 for A, B, C, DRB1 and DQB1, roughly 520 for DQA1, over 600 for DPA1, and approximately 470 for DPB1. Four or five DR-DQ haplotypes were handled as single units for association and clustering because linkage in the cohort was strong. About 300 gigabases of sequencing data and some 85 million unique TCR sequences were included in an early release covering about 700 HLA-typed donors. A separate validation cohort of 100 to 150 different subjects was used in addition to the 666-subject first cohort. Donor age, sex, ethnicity and CMV serostatus were compiled alongside the repertoire data. Class I and class II HLA loci were covered by the typing at four-digit resolution. Of the approximately 400 genotyped donors, approximately 83% fell in the genetic ancestry cluster associated with self-reported Caucasian donors. Across approximately 400 genotyped donors of the cohort, an average of roughly 200,000 unique TCR beta nucleotide sequences per donor were sequenced, and approximately 17% of those sequences were non-productive. In the later analysis, no new phenotypic data were used to find candidate immune exposures; instead, reliance was placed on TCR beta sequences and their occurrence across donors. To predict cytomegalovirus infection status, the study combined high-throughput TCR immunosequencing, statistical association of individual TCRs with disease status, and machine learning. To decide whether each TCR beta V gene segment behaved as functional or pseudogenic, an earlier analysis of some 580 of the donors relied on high-throughput TCR beta sequencing.

Receptor amplification or capture employed the immunoSEQ multiplex PCR assay. For the multiplex PCR, a mixture combining 60 forward primers for TCR Vbeta segments and 13 reverse primers for TCR Jbeta segments was used. Amplification of the CDR3 region of rearranged TCR beta genes was performed with a multiplex PCR assay on genomic DNA. The amplified TCR beta libraries were sequenced on the Illumina HiSeq System as 87-base-pair reads. In the authors' own workflow: A later analysis counted about 82 million unique TCR beta chains across the 600 to 850 repertoires, and around 9.9 million of these chains were shared by at least two donors. A nearest-neighbor algorithm error-corrected the raw reads and collapsed the reads into unique sequences, merging closely related sequences to remove PCR and sequencing errors. To assign V, D and J gene segments, CDR3 sequences were aligned to IMGT reference sequences. For a sequence to be retained, a match of at least six nucleotides to both a V gene segment and a J gene segment was required. Rearrangements were called productive when the CDR3 lacked stop codons and stayed in frame with V and J; all others were non-productive. Following IMGT convention, CDR3 was defined as the stretch from the second conserved V-encoded cysteine up to the conserved J-encoded phenylalanine. The earlier analysis of about 570 of the donors excluded any sequence lacking an unambiguous match to a single V gene segment. In an earlier analysis of several hundred of the donors, a V segment was called functional when productive rearrangements were above 56.7%, and segregating when the standard deviation between donors exceeded 5%. A statistical classification framework was built for diagnosing cytomegalovirus status from the catalog of TCR beta chain sequences. A later analysis assigned V and J genes by comparing TCR nucleotide sequences with IMGT/GENE-DB human TR gene sequences. Using the TCRdist pipeline, a later analysis assigned CDR3 sequences along with most-parsimonious VDJ recombination scenarios. In a later analysis, each TCR beta chain was defined by its CDR3 amino acid sequence together with its V-gene family, and reads without a unique V-gene family were excluded. To address suspected cross-contamination and a sequencing artifact, a later analysis removed roughly 640 highly shared, low-generation-probability nucleotide sequences. A later analysis calculated a clonal expansion index for each public chain from normalized within-repertoire ranks of inferred template counts. Generation probabilities in a later analysis came from a VDJ recombination model fitted to out-of-frame rearrangements, and those results were checked against IGoR. A later analysis scored TCR-TCR, TCR-HLA and TCR-CMV co-occurrence with hypergeometric tests, applying a repertoire-size bias correction to TCR pairs. A later analysis estimated false discovery rates by permuting HLA or CMV assignments 20 times. In a later analysis, co-occurring TCRs were grouped with DBSCAN, and TCRdist sequence similarity was added when clustering was performed within HLA-allele-positive subsets. Repertoires with fewer than 30,000 or more than 120,000 public chains were left out of co-occurrence clustering, as were five repertoires with anomalous nucleotide sharing. What TCRdb holds here is the immuneACCESS table cut down to in-frame rearrangements. Part of the clones is not present; checked against another copy, under half of the missing clones reflect an unresolved V gene, and the others are unexplained. V and J calls plus clone size are reproduced from that table; the DNA served to infer D and trimming. The sample table records about 140,000 clones; approximately 82% of these occur just once. The top ten clones comprise roughly 3.2% of the sample.

Study-wide findings and limitations: Presence/absence analyses assumed roughly uniform sequencing depth across donors, an assumption that may not hold. A total of 164 TCR beta chains were listed by the study as associated with cytomegalovirus. Three of the identified cytomegalovirus-associated TCR beta chains were confirmed in vitro to be specific for cytomegalovirus antigens. About 17 rarely observed V segments, including chromosome 9 orphons, were excluded from the earlier analysis of about 600 of the donors because counts were too low. A cluster of highly shared sequence variants was judged likely to represent a technical artifact of the sequencing pipeline. Several of the top co-occurrence clusters appeared to be linked to parvovirus B19, influenza, CMV and Epstein-Barr virus, according to a later analysis. Most TCR sequences were seen in very few donors, while some public TCRs were found in many individuals. The authors suggested that the approach could potentially be extended to other disease states and immunological phenotypes. In an earlier analysis of over 550 of the donors, most TCR beta V segments were observed in productive rearrangements about 90% or about 30% of the time, broadly matching IMGT annotations. According to a later genetic analysis, donors in an Asian-associated ancestry cluster had fewer N-insertions in productive TCRs than the roughly 670-donor mean. A further reported finding was that TCR beta sequences accurately predicted the HLA-A and HLA-B alleles for most subjects in the first cohort. According to a later analysis, most CMV-associated TCR beta chains appeared to be HLA-restricted, and the HLA associations seemed to be driven largely by CMV exposure. V-gene and J-gene trimming of TCR beta chains was associated with a missense DCLRE1C variant in a later genetic analysis, and the association was replicated in an independent cohort. HLA typing was unavailable for some donors at each locus, so association tests used only the typed subset. When HLA alleles, especially DR and DQ, strongly co-occurred, TCR associations were difficult to assign to individual alleles. Linkage disequilibrium might explain the correlated functional status among segregating V segments, but an unknown experimental factor could not be excluded. A later analysis found that HLA-associated TCR beta chains were more clonally expanded and had lower generation probabilities than equally common non-associated chains. In a later analysis, the rate of TCR association differed among HLA loci, with DRB1 alleles having the most associated TCRs and HLA-C alleles having the fewest. In this cohort, only TCR beta chains were sequenced, and detectable features were limited by the absence of alpha or paired-chain data. CMV serostatus was the only immune exposure information available for the cohort. The classifier was reported to diagnose cytomegalovirus status with high specificity and sensitivity in both the original cohort and the validation cohort. In a later analysis, 16,951 TCR beta sequences were associated with specific HLA alleles at a false discovery rate of 0.05.

Worth noting for this clone: This receptor's antigen is unknown. No qualities accompany the bases; no much larger clone lies one base away.

In total, fewer than 750 healthy bone marrow donors made up the cohort. At the time of sampling, every cohort member was nominally healthy, though immune exposures that went unrecorded were likely present. The donor tested CMV seropositive, placing the donor among the 310 or so seropositive members of the cohort. A peripheral blood sample was provided by each donor, and peripheral blood mononuclear cells were used for TCR beta sequencing. Genomic DNA extraction from the blood cell samples was performed with the Qiagen DNeasy Blood Extraction Kit. Specimen: PBMCs. The clonotype originates from a man aged 18 to 29 in good health and CMV-seropositive.

The CDR3 reads CASSATGGNTEAFF. The sequenced DNA is TGTGCCAGTAGTGCCACAGGGGGGAACACTGAAGCTTTCTTT. The chain is made from TRBV19 and TRBJ1-1; the junction holds 8 bases that match TRBD1. V ends up 5 bases short and J 1 base short, with an unmatched junction base count of 3. The CDR3, from cysteine to phenylalanine, totals 14 residues. Only CDR3 DNA is held: 42 bases, read in frame from base 1. Via the germline V gene (reference sequence), CDR1 is LNHDA and CDR2 SQIVND.